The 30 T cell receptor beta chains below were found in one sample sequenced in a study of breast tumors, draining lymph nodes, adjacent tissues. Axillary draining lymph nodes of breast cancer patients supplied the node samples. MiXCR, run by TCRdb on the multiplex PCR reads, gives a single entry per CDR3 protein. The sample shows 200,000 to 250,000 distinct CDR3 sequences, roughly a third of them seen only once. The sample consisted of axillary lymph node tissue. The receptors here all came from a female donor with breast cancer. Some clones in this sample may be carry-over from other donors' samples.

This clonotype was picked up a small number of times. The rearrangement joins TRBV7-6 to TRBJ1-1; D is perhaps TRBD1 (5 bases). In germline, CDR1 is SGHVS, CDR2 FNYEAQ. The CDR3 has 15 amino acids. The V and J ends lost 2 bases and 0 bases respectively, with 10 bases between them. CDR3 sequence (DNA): TGTGCCAGCAGCTTATCTCAGGGCCTGAACACTGAAGCTTTCTTT. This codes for CASSLSQGLNTEAFF. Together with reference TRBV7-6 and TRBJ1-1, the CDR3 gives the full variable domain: GAGVSQSPRYKVTKRGQDVALRCDPISGHVSLYWYRQALGQGPEFLTYFNYEAQQDKSGLPNDRFSAERPEGSISTLTIQRTEQRDSAMYRCASSLSQGLNTEAFFGQGTRLTVV.

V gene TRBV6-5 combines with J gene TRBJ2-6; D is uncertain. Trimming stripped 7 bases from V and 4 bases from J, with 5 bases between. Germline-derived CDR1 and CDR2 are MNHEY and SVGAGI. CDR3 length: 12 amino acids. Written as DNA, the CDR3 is TGTGCCAGCACCCCGGGGGCCAACGTCCTGACTTTC. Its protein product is CASTPGANVLTF.

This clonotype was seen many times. In DNA form, the CDR3 reads TGCAGTGCTCACATCGGCGATACGCAGTATTTT. As protein: CSAHIGDTQYF. The V call is TRBV20-1, the J call TRBJ2-3; D unclear. The CDR3 contains 11 residues. Deletions cut 5 bases from V and 6 bases from J, with 9 bases between. Germline V gene lookup returns CDR1 DFQATT and CDR2 SNEGSKA (reference sequence).

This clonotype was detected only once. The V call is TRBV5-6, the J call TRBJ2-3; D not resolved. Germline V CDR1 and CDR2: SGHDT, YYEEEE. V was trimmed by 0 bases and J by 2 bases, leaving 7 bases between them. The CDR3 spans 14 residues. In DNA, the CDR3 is TGTGCCAGCAGCTTGGGGCAGATCACAGATACGCAGTATTTT. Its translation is CASSLGQITDTQYF. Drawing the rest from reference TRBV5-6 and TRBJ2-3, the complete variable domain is DAGVTQSPTHLIKTRGQQVTLRCSPKSGHDTVSWYQQALGQGPQFIFQYYEEEERQRGNFPDRFSGHQFPNYSSELNVNALLLGDSALYLCASSLGQITDTQYFGPGTRLTVL.

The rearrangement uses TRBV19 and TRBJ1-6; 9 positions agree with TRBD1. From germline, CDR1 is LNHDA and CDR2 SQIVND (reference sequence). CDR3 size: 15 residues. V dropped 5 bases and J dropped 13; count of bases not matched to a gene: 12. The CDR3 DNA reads TGTGCCAGTAGTGGAGGGACAGGGACCATTGGGCCCCTCCACTTT. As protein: CASSGGTGTIGPLHF.

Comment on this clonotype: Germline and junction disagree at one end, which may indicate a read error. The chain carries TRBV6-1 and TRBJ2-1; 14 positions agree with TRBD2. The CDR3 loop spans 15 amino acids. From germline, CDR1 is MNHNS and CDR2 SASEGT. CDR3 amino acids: CASRGLAGARNGQFF. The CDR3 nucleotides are TGCGCCAGCAGGGGACTAGCGGGAGCGAGAAATGGGCAGTTCTTC.

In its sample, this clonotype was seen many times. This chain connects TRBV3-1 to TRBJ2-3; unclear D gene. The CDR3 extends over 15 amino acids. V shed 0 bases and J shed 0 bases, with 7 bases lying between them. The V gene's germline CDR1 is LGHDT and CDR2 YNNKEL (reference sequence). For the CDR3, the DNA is TGTGCCAGCAGCCAAGATGGGCTAAGCACAGATACGCAGTATTTT. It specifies CASSQDGLSTDTQYF.

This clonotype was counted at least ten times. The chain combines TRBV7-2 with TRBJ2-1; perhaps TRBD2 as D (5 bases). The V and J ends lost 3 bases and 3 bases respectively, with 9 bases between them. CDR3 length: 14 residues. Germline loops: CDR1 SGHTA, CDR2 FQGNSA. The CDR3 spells CASSFNRDYNEQFF. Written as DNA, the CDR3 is TGTGCCAGCAGCTTCAACCGGGACTACAATGAGCAGTTCTTC.

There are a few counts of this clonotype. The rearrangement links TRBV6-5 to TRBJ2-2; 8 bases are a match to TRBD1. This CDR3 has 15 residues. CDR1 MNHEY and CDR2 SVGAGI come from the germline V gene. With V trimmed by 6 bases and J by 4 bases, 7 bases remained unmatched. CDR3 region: CASRPGGAGTGELFF. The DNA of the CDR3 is TGTGCCAGCAGACCAGGGGGCGCGGGCACCGGGGAGCTGTTTTTT.

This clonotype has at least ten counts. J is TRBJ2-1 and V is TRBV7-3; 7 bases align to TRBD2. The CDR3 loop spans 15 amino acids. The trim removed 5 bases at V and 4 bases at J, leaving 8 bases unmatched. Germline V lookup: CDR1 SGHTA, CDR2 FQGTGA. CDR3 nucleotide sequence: TGTGCCAGCAGCCCCCAAAGCGGGGCGTACAATGAGCAGTTCTTC. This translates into CASSPQSGAYNEQFF.

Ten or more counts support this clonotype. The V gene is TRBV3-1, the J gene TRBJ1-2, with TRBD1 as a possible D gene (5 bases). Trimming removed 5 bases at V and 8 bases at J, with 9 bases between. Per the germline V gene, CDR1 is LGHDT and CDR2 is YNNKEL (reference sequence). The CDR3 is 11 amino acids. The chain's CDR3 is CASSLGGGYTF. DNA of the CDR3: TGTGCCAGCAGCTTGGGGGGAGGCTACACCTTC.

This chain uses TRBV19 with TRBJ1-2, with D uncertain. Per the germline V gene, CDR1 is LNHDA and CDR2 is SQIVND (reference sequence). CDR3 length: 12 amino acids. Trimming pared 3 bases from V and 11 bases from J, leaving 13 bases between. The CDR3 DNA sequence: TGTGCCAGTAGTATTGATAGGGAGTGGTACACCTTC. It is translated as CASSIDREWYTF.

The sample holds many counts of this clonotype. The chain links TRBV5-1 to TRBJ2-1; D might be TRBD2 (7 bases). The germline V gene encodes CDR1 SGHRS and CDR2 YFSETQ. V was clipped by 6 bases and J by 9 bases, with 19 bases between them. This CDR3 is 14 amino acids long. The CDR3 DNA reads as TGCGCCAGCAACGGGGGGCCTCGCTCCAGTGAGCAGTTCTTC. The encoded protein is CASNGGPRSSEQFF.

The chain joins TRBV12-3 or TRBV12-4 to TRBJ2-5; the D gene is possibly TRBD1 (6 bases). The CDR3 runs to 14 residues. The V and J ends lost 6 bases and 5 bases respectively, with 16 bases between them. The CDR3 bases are TGTGCCAGCAGCTCCCTCAGGGGCGGGGAGACCCAGTACTTC. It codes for CASSSLRGGETQYF.

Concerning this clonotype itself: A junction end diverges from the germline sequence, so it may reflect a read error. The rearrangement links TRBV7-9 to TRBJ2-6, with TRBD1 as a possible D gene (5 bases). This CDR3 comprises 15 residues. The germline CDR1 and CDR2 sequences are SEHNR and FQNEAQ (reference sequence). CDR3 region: CASSLAAGGANVLPF. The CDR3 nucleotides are TGTGCCAGCAGCTTAGCAGCCGGTGGGGCCAACGTCCTGCCTTTC.

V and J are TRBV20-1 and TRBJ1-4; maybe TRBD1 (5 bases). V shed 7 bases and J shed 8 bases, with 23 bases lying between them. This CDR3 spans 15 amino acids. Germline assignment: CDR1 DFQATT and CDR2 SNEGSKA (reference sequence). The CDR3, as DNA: TGCAGTGGTGAGGTTGGGACTAGCGGGAACGAAAAACTGTTTTTT. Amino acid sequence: CSGEVGTSGNEKLFF.

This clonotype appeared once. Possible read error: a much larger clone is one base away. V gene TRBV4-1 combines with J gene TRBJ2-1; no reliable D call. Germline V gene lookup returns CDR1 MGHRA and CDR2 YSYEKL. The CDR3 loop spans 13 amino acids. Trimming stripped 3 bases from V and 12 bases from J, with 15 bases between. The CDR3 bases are TGCGCCAGCAGCCAGTATTCGGCCTCCGGGCAGTTCTTC. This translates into CASSQYSASGQFF.

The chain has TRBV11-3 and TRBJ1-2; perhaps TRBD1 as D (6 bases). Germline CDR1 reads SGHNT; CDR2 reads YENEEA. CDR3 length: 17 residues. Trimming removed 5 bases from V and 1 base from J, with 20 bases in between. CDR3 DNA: TGTGCCAGCAGCCGACTAGCGGGGGCCCAGAATAACTATGGCTACACCTTC. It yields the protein CASSRLAGAQNNYGYTF.

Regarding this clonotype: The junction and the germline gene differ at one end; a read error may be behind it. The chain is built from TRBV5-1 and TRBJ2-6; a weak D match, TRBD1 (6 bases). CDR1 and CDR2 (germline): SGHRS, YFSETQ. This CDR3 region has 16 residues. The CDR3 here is CASSPGAPGGANVLTF. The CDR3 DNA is TGTGCCAGCAGCCCAGGGGCGCCCGGGGGGGCCAACGTCCTGACTTTC.

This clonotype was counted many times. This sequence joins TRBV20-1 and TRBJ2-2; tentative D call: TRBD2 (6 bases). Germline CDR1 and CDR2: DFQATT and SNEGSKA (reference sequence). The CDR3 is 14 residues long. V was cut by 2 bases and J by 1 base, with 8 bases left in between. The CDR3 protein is CSARTSLNTGELFF. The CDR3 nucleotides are TGCAGTGCTAGAACTAGCCTGAACACCGGGGAGCTGTTTTTT.

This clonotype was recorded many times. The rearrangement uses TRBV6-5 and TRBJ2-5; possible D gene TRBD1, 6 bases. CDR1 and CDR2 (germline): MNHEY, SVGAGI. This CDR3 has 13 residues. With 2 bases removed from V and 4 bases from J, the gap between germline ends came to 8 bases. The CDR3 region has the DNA TGTGCCAGCAGTTACGGGGGCGGAGAGACCCAGTACTTC. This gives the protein CASSYGGGETQYF.

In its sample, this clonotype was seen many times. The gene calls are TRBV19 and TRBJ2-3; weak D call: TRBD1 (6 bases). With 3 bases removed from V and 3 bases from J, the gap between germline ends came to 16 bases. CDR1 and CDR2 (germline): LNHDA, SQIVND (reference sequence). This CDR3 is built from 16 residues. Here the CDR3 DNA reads TGTGCCAGTAGTATGGCTACAGGGATTTGGACAGATACGCAGTATTTT. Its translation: CASSMATGIWTDTQYF.

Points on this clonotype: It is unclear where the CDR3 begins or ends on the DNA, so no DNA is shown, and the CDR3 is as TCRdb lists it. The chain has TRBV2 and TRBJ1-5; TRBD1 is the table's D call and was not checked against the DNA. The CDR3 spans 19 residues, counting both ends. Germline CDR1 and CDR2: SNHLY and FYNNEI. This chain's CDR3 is CASSEEGGHRYAVFWPRHF.

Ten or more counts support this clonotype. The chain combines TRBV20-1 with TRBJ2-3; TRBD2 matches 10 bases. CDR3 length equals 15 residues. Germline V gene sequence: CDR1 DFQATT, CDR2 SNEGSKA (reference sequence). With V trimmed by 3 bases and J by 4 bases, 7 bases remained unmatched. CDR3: CSASVPAGGADTQYF. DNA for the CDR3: TGCAGTGCTAGTGTCCCAGCGGGGGGGGCAGATACGCAGTATTTT.

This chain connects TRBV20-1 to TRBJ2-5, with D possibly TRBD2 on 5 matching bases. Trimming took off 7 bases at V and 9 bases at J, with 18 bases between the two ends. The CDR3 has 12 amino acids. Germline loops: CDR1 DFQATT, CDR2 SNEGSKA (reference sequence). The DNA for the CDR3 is TGCAGTGTGTCGGGTCTAAGGGAGCCCCAGTACTTC. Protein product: CSVSGLREPQYF.

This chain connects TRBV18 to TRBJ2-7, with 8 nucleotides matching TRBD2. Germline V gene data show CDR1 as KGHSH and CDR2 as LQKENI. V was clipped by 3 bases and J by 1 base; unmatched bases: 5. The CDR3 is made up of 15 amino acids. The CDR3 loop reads CASSPPSGGSYEQYF. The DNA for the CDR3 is TGTGCCAGCTCACCTCCATCGGGGGGGTCCTACGAGCAGTACTTC. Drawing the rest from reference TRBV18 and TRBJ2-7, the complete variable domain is NAGVMQNPRHLVRRRGQEARLRCSPMKGHSHVYWYRQLPEEGLKFMVYLQKENIIDESGMPKERFSAEFPKEGPSILRIQQVVRGDSAAYFCASSPPSGGSYEQYFGPGTRLTVT.

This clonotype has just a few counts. This CDR3 is CASSDMETVATFGELFF. Here the CDR3 DNA reads TGTGCCAGCAGTGACATGGAAACAGTAGCAACATTCGGGGAGCTGTTTTTT. This chain connects TRBV6-1 to TRBJ2-2, with D uncertain. This CDR3 comprises 17 residues. V gave up 3 bases and J gave up 7 bases, with 21 bases separating them. Germline CDR1 MNHNS, CDR2 SASEGT.

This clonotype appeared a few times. The CDR3 loop reads CASSLFGTGSTYNEQFF. The CDR3, as DNA: TGCGCCAGCAGCTTGTTTGGGACAGGGAGCACCTACAATGAGCAGTTCTTC. V is TRBV5-1 and J is TRBJ2-1; 9 bases agree with TRBD1. The J segment lost 2 bases and the V segment lost 1 base, leaving 7 bases of the junction unmatched. Germline CDR1 SGHRS, CDR2 YFSETQ. The CDR3 has 17 residues.

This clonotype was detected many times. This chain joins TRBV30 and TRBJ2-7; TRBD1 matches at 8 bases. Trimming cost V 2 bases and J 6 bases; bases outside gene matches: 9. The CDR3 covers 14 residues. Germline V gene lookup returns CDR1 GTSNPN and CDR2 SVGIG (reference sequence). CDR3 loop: CAWSTGQGTSEQYF. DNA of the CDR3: TGTGCCTGGAGTACCGGACAGGGTACATCCGAGCAGTACTTC.

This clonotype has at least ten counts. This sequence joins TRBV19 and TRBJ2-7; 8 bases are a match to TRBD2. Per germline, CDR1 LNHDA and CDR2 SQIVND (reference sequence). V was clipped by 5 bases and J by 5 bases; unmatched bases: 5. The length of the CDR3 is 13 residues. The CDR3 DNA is TGTGCCAGTAGTCCGGGAGGGGTCCACGAGCAGTACTTC. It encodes CASSPGGVHEQYF. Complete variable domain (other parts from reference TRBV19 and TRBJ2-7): DGGITQSPKYLFRKEGQNVTLSCEQNLNHDAMYWYRQDPGQGLRLIYYSQIVNDFQKGDIAEGYSVSREKKESFPLTVTSAQKNPTAFYLCASSPGGVHEQYFGPGTRLTVT.